Following are 27 T cell receptor beta chains from one sample sequenced in a study of T cell responses to AZD1222 COVID-19 vaccine. Profiled with immunoSEQ multiplex PCR; TCRdb holds only in-frame clones, not every one. The sample lists about 90,000 clones; 88% were seen once. This specimen was peripheral blood, taken on day 0 of AZD1222 vaccination. The receptors were gathered from an adult in good health.

CDR3 nucleotides: TGTGCCAGCAGCGTAGTCGGCGCCTCAGGGGGTGAGCAGTACTTC. This translates into CASSVVGASGGEQYF. The rearrangement joins TRBV9 to TRBJ2-7, with 7 bases aligning to TRBD1. Germline CDR1 reads SGDLS; CDR2 reads YYNGEE. Trimming removed 0 bases from V and 7 bases from J; junction bases left unmatched: 10. CDR3 length: 15 residues.

V is TRBV10-3 and J is TRBJ2-4, with TRBD1 matching over 10 bases. This CDR3 region has 18 residues. V lost 5 bases, J lost 1 base, and 11 bases stayed unmatched. Germline CDR1 ENHRY, CDR2 SYGVKD. CDR3 loop: CAISPDRGRFLAKNIQYF. The CDR3 DNA sequence: TGTGCCATCAGTCCTGACAGGGGGCGGTTTTTGGCCAAAAACATTCAGTACTTC.

This sequence joins TRBV7-2 and TRBJ1-6, with 9 bases fitting TRBD1. The CDR3 totals 14 residues. Germline V gene sequence: CDR1 SGHTA, CDR2 FQGNSA. V was clipped by 8 bases and J by 13 bases; unmatched bases: 12. CDR3 DNA: TGTGCCAGCGGAACGAGGGACAGGGTGTCGCCCCTCCACTTT. Its translation: CASGTRDRVSPLHF.

The V gene is TRBV5-4, the J gene TRBJ2-2; D perhaps matches TRBD2 (6 bases). V was cut by 4 bases and J by 2 bases, with 15 bases left in between. The CDR3 is 16 amino acids. Germline V lookup: CDR1 SGHNT, CDR2 YYREEE (reference sequence). This chain's CDR3 is CASSDIGGKNTGELFF. The CDR3 DNA sequence: TGTGCCAGCAGCGATATTGGCGGGAAAAACACCGGGGAGCTGTTTTTT. Full variable domain (outside the CDR3, taken from reference TRBV5-4 and TRBJ2-2): ETGVTQSPTHLIKTRGQQVTLRCSSQSGHNTVSWYQQALGQGPQFIFQYYREEENGRGNFPPRFSGLQFPNYSSELNVNALELDDSALYLCASSDIGGKNTGELFFGEGSRLTVL.

This clone was detected only a few times. V and J are TRBV4-2 and TRBJ2-2; no clear D. Germline V gene data show CDR1 as LGHNA and CDR2 as YNFKEQ. The V and J ends lost 1 base and 7 bases respectively, with 7 bases between them. CDR3 length equals 13 residues. CDR3 in amino acids: CASSQANGGELFF. CDR3 DNA: TGTGCCAGCAGCCAAGCTAACGGCGGGGAGCTGTTTTTT.

This chain links TRBV5-5 with TRBJ1-2, with 8 bases that match TRBD1. This CDR3 is 16 amino acids long. With V trimmed by 0 bases and J by 4 bases, 8 bases remained unmatched. Germline V gene sequence: CDR1 SGHKS, CDR2 YYEKEE (reference sequence). CDR3 loop: CASSLAPGQESYGYTF. The CDR3 DNA follows: TGTGCCAGCAGCTTGGCCCCGGGACAGGAATCCTATGGCTACACCTTC. The full variable domain, its missing parts supplied by reference TRBV5-5 and TRBJ1-2, is DAGVTQSPTHLIKTRGQQVTLRCSPISGHKSVSWYQQVLGQGPQFIFQYYEKEERGRGNFPDRFSARQFPNYSSELNVNALLLGDSALYLCASSLAPGQESYGYTFGSGTRLTVV.

This clone turned up a few times. This chain connects TRBV15 to TRBJ1-2, with a weak D call TRBD1 (5 bases). The CDR3 length is 14 residues. CDR1 is LNHNV, CDR2 YYDKDF, per germline (reference sequence). V was shortened by 4 bases and J by 8 bases, with 17 bases between the two germline ends. The CDR3 sequence: CATSKNRDRSGYTF. The CDR3, as DNA: TGTGCCACCAGCAAAAACCGGGACCGCAGCGGCTACACCTTC.

The V and J genes are TRBV4-2 and TRBJ2-3; D possibly corresponds to TRBD1 (5 bases). The CDR3 runs to 16 residues. Between the trimmed V and J ends, which lost 2 bases and 3 bases, there was a span of 15 bases. CDR1 and CDR2 (germline): LGHNA, YNFKEQ. The CDR3 loop reads CASSQSAGFRTDTQYF. The CDR3 nucleotides read TGTGCCAGCAGCCAATCAGCAGGGTTTAGGACAGATACGCAGTATTTT.

The chain recombines TRBV6-5 with TRBJ2-7; TRBD1 agrees at 7 bases. Trimming at V came to 6 bases and at J to 0 bases, leaving 5 bases not matched to a gene. Germline V gene data show CDR1 as MNHEY and CDR2 as SVGAGI. The CDR3 is made up of 14 amino acids. This CDR3 is CASSRTGSSYEQYF. CDR3 coding DNA: TGTGCCAGCAGCCGGACAGGCAGCTCCTACGAGCAGTACTTC.

This clone was observed once. The V gene is TRBV27, the J gene TRBJ2-2, with TRBD1 matching over 8 bases. The V segment lost 7 bases and the J segment 7 bases; nucleotides outside the gene matches: 5. CDR3 length: 13 residues. Germline assignment: CDR1 MNHEY and CDR2 SMNVEV (reference sequence). CDR3 nucleotides: TGTGCCAGCACCTGGGACAGGCTCGGGGAGCTGTTTTTT. Translation: CASTWDRLGELFF.

The CDR3 region has the DNA TGTGCCAGCAGTTTAATGGGGTCGGGGGAGACCCAGTACTTC. Translating gives CASSLMGSGETQYF. This chain links TRBV27 with TRBJ2-5; weak D call: TRBD2 (5 bases). This CDR3 comprises 14 residues. In germline, CDR1 is MNHEY, CDR2 SMNVEV (reference sequence). V lost 2 bases, J lost 5 bases, and 12 bases lay in between.

V usage is TRBV6-4 and J usage is TRBJ2-1; 10 nucleotides align to TRBD2. J gave up 2 bases and V 6 bases, and 13 bases lay outside the gene matches. This CDR3 is 18 amino acids long. The V gene's germline CDR1 is MRHNA and CDR2 SNTAGT. The CDR3 coding sequence is TGTGCCAGCAGATTCCGTTTTAGCGGGAGGCCCCCCTACAATGAGCAGTTCTTC. Translating gives CASRFRFSGRPPYNEQFF.

The V gene is TRBV7-2, the J gene TRBJ2-3; 14 bases agree with TRBD2. Per the germline V gene, CDR1 is SGHTA and CDR2 is FQGNSA. V gave up 4 bases and J gave up 2 bases; unmatched junction bases: 2. This CDR3 contains 16 residues. In DNA, the CDR3 is TGTGCCAGCAGCTCGGGACTAGCGGGAGCCACAGATACGCAGTATTTT. Its protein product is CASSSGLAGATDTQYF.

The chain couples TRBV3-1 (or the pseudogene TRBV3-2) to TRBJ2-7; 7 bases map to TRBD1. The CDR3 runs to 15 residues. The germline gives CDR1 LGHDT, CDR2 YNNKEL (reference sequence). With V trimmed by 5 bases and J by 5 bases, 12 bases remained unmatched. CDR3 DNA: TGTGCCAGCAGCTACTCAGGGACAGCCCAAAACGAGCAGTACTTC. Translated, it gives CASSYSGTAQNEQYF.

The chain combines TRBV5-6 with TRBJ2-2, with D unclear. V gave up 1 base and J gave up 1 base, with 11 bases separating them. The CDR3 length is 16 residues. Germline-derived CDR1 and CDR2 are SGHDT and YYEEEE. The CDR3 bases are TGTGCCAGCAGCTTGTGGGTCGAATTGAACACCGGGGAGCTGTTTTTT. The encoded protein is CASSLWVELNTGELFF.

The V and J genes are TRBV27 and TRBJ2-7, with D tentatively TRBD2 (5 bases). The CDR3 is 12 amino acids. Germline CDR1 reads MNHEY; CDR2 reads SMNVEV (reference sequence). Trimming stripped 7 bases from V and 5 bases from J, with 12 bases between. The CDR3 nucleotides are TGTGCCAGCAAAGCTGCGGGCCACGAGCAGTACTTC. Encoded protein: CASKAAGHEQYF.

The V gene is TRBV6-2 or TRBV6-3, the J gene TRBJ2-2; D possibly corresponds to TRBD1 (6 bases). Germline lookup yields CDR1 MNHEY and CDR2 SVGEGT. V lost 5 bases and J lost 1, with 17 bases in between. This CDR3 has 17 amino acids. The CDR3 nucleotides are TGTGCCAGCAGTGATCCTAAACCGGGACAGAACACCGGGGAGCTGTTTTTT. It is translated as CASSDPKPGQNTGELFF.

The chain combines TRBV28 with TRBJ2-1, with 9 bases fitting TRBD2. Germline assignment: CDR1 MDHEN and CDR2 SYDVKM. This CDR3 contains 18 residues. Unmatched junction bases numbered 12, after V lost 4 bases and J lost 2 bases. CDR3 nucleotides: TGTGCCAGCAGTTCCGGAAGGGGAGGACTAGCGACCTACAATGAGCAGTTCTTC. As protein: CASSSGRGGLATYNEQFF.

This chain joins TRBV15 and TRBJ1-4, with 7 positions matching TRBD1. V shed 6 bases, J shed 3 bases, and the junction held 7 bases outside the gene matches. This CDR3 has 15 amino acids. CDR1 is LNHNV and CDR2 is YYDKDF in the germline V gene (reference sequence). CDR3 DNA sequence: TGTGCCACCAGTAGGGAGGGGGCGTCTAATGAAAAACTGTTTTTT. Translation: CATSREGASNEKLFF.

The V call is TRBV5-1, the J call TRBJ2-7; 8 bases are a match to TRBD2. CDR1 and CDR2 from the germline V gene are SGHRS and YFSETQ. J lost 4 bases, V lost 4 bases, and 7 bases had no gene match. CDR3 size: 14 residues. Written as DNA, the CDR3 is TGCGCCAGCAGCGGTCCGGGACTAGGTTACGAGCAGTACTTC. Its translation is CASSGPGLGYEQYF.

The chain links TRBV7-9 to TRBJ2-2; D may be TRBD2 (7 bases). Trimming took 1 base from V and 7 from J, leaving 16 bases between them. CDR1 is SEHNR, CDR2 FQNEAQ, per germline (reference sequence). The CDR3 loop spans 16 amino acids. CDR3 in DNA: TGTGCCAGCAGCTTAGACGGGGGGCCGAGCATCGGGGAGCTGTTTTTT. Its protein is CASSLDGGPSIGELFF.

This chain's CDR3 is CASSSPGTSAYEQYF. The CDR3, as DNA: TGTGCCAGCAGCTCTCCTGGGACTAGCGCGTACGAGCAGTACTTC. The chain carries TRBV5-6 and TRBJ2-7; TRBD2 matches at 10 bases. There are 15 residues in the CDR3. V shed 3 bases and J 4 bases; nucleotides not matched to a gene: 7. The germline V gene encodes CDR1 SGHDT and CDR2 YYEEEE.

The gene calls are TRBV28 and TRBJ2-2; 8 bases agree with TRBD2. The CDR3 totals 14 residues. J was trimmed by 1 base and V by 7 bases; bases with no gene match: 2. Germline V gives CDR1 MDHEN, CDR2 SYDVKM. The CDR3 DNA reads TGTGCCAGCATGGCGGGAGGGAACACCGGGGAGCTGTTTTTT. Translated: CASMAGGNTGELFF.

This chain connects TRBV10-1 to TRBJ2-1; D call uncertain. Trimming shortened V by 0 bases and J by 8 bases, and 11 bases separated the two germline ends. Germline-derived CDR1 and CDR2 are WNHNN and SYGVQD (reference sequence). CDR3 length: 14 residues. The DNA for the CDR3 is TGCGCCAGCAGTGAGTCAATAGTGTCCCATGAGCAGTTCTTC. As protein: CASSESIVSHEQFF.

The chain has TRBV28 and TRBJ2-4; D possibly corresponds to TRBD2 (5 bases). The germline V gene has CDR1 MDHEN and CDR2 SYDVKM. V was pared by 5 bases and J by 1 base, with 15 bases between. This CDR3 spans 16 amino acids. The DNA for the CDR3 is TGTGCCAGCAGTCCCCGCCCGGGGATCGCCAAAAACATTCAGTACTTC. Its translation is CASSPRPGIAKNIQYF. Supplemented by reference TRBV28 and TRBJ2-4, the full variable domain reads DVKVTQSSRYLVKRTGEKVFLECVQDMDHENMFWYRQDPGLGLRLIYFSYDVKMKEKGDIPEGYSVSREKKERFSLILESASTNQTSMYLCASSPRPGIAKNIQYFGAGTRLSVL.

The J gene is TRBJ1-4, the V gene TRBV7-2; TRBD1 aligns across 8 bases. The CDR3 has 13 residues. V trimming: 4 bases; J trimming: 7 bases; junction bases outside the gene matches: 2. The germline V gene has CDR1 SGHTA and CDR2 FQGNSA. The CDR3 nucleotides read TGTGCCAGCAGCTCCGGGACAGGTGAAAAACTGTTTTTT. It codes for CASSSGTGEKLFF.

The chain recombines TRBV27 with TRBJ1-3, with D hard to call. Trimming left V 8 bases short and J 1 base short, with 9 bases between. CDR3 size: 13 residues. Germline lookup yields CDR1 MNHEY and CDR2 SMNVEV (reference sequence). The CDR3 region is CASAPRSGNTIYF. For the CDR3, the DNA is TGTGCCAGCGCCCCACGGTCTGGAAACACCATATATTTT.